One and the same sample provided the 25 T cell receptor beta chains below, sequenced in a study of CD8 T cells in ankylosing spondylitis. General study findings and limits: A motif in TCR beta, a set of roughly eight highly homologous variants, appeared characteristic of ankylosing spondylitis blood.

These TCRs are of unknown antigen specificity. One entry per CDR3 protein, called by TCRdb with MiXCR from the 5' RACE reads. Of around 490,000 distinct CDR3 sequences detected, less than 6% appear once; the ten largest clones hold roughly 3.3%. Sequences were obtained from blood, either unsorted or a sorted T cell fraction (not recorded which). These receptors originate from a male donor with ankylosing spondylitis.

This clonotype was found many times. The chain recombines TRBV10-2 with TRBJ2-1; 7 nucleotides line up with TRBD2. J lost 8 bases, V lost 3 bases, and 10 bases had no gene match. The CDR3 is 15 amino acids. The V gene's germline CDR1 is WSHSY and CDR2 SAAADI. The CDR3 sequence is CASSDIREGRDEQFF. CDR3 in DNA: TGCGCCAGCAGTGATATAAGGGAGGGCCGAGATGAGCAGTTCTTC.

There are many counts of this clonotype. This chain uses TRBV7-2 with TRBJ2-7; D is unresolved. V was cut by 6 bases and J by 3 bases, with 12 bases left in between. The CDR3 contains 13 residues. CDR1 and CDR2 (germline): SGHTA, FQGNSA. The CDR3 bases are TGTGCCAGCAGACAAGGATCCTTCTACGAGCAGTACTTC. It codes for CASRQGSFYEQYF.

This clonotype was detected many times. The J gene is TRBJ1-1, the V gene TRBV5-1, with TRBD1 identical over 7 bases. CDR3 length equals 15 residues. Trimming removed 5 bases from V and 5 bases from J; junction bases left unmatched: 12. CDR1 SGHRS and CDR2 YFSETQ come from the germline V gene. CDR3 protein: CASRQQTGLETEAFF. The DNA for the CDR3 is TGCGCCAGCAGACAGCAGACAGGGTTGGAAACTGAAGCTTTCTTT.

This clonotype was picked up many times. The V call is TRBV5-1, the J call TRBJ2-1, with D perhaps TRBD2 (5 bases). Trimming stripped 1 base from V and 2 bases from J, with 10 bases between. The CDR3 spans 15 residues. CDR1 SGHRS and CDR2 YFSETQ come from the germline V gene. The CDR3 coding sequence is TGCGCCAGCAGCTTGAGACTACCCCCCTACAATGAGCAGTTCTTC. Amino acids: CASSLRLPPYNEQFF.

This clonotype was counted at least ten times. The chain carries TRBV29-1 and TRBJ2-3; D may be TRBD2 (6 bases). CDR1 is SQVTM, CDR2 ANQGSEA, per germline. V was clipped by 3 bases and J by 2 bases, with 9 bases between them. The CDR3 totals 13 residues. The DNA for the CDR3 is TGCAGCGTTGAGACTAGAGTCACAGATACGCAGTATTTT. This encodes CSVETRVTDTQYF.

This clonotype was seen at least ten times. The rearrangement links TRBV7-9 to TRBJ1-2, with D possibly being TRBD1 (5 bases). Germline V gene sequence: CDR1 SEHNR, CDR2 FQNEAQ (reference sequence). The CDR3 runs 17 residues. Trimming left V 1 base short and J 3 bases short, with 18 bases between. The CDR3, as DNA: TGTGCCAGCAGCTTAGAAACGGTCGCCGGGGGAGACTATGGCTACACCTTC. As protein: CASSLETVAGGDYGYTF.

This clonotype has at least ten counts. This chain connects TRBV20-1 to TRBJ2-7, with 7 bases lining up with TRBD1. V dropped 2 bases and J dropped 3; count of bases not matched to a gene: 7. Germline loops: CDR1 DFQATT, CDR2 SNEGSKA (reference sequence). The CDR3 has 14 residues. The CDR3: CSARTGTAFYEQYF. The CDR3 region has the DNA TGCAGTGCTAGAACCGGGACAGCCTTCTACGAGCAGTACTTC.

This clonotype was found many times. The V and J genes are TRBV7-9 and TRBJ1-2, with 7 bases that match TRBD1. V lost 5 bases, J lost 5 bases, and 11 bases stayed unmatched. The length of the CDR3 is 15 residues. CDR1 and CDR2 from the germline V gene are SEHNR and FQNEAQ (reference sequence). For the CDR3, the DNA is TGTGCCAGCAGCCCCCGCGGGACAGCTGAATATGGCTACACCTTC. It encodes CASSPRGTAEYGYTF.

The rearrangement uses TRBV20-1 and TRBJ2-3; D gene unclear. The germline CDR1 and CDR2 sequences are DFQATT and SNEGSKA (reference sequence). This CDR3 region has 15 residues. V lost 1 base and J lost 5, with 16 bases in between. CDR3 coding DNA: TGCAGTGCTAGAGTTGCAAATCTTGCCATAGATACGCAGTATTTT. Translation gives CSARVANLAIDTQYF.

In the case of this clonotype: The junction and the germline gene differ at one end; a read error may be behind it. The chain carries TRBV4-3 and TRBJ2-6, with 8 nucleotides matching TRBD2. The CDR3 length is 18 residues. The germline gives CDR1 LGHNA, CDR2 YSLEER. The CDR3 nucleotides are TGTGCCAGCAGCCCCGGGCTAGCGGGTTTCTCTGGGGCCAACGTCCTGACTTTC. Translating it yields CASSPGLAGFSGANVLTF.

This clonotype showed up many times. The genes are TRBV5-6 and TRBJ2-5, with 10 positions matching TRBD2. CDR1 is SGHDT and CDR2 is YYEEEE in the germline V gene. The CDR3 has 14 amino acids. V was pared by 3 bases and J by 6 bases, with 5 bases of the junction left unmatched. The chain's CDR3 is CASSSLAGAKTQYF. CDR3 DNA: TGTGCCAGCAGCTCTCTAGCGGGGGCAAAGACCCAGTACTTC.

This clonotype was seen a few times. This chain links TRBV7-3 with TRBJ1-6; TRBD1 matches 7 bases. After removal of 5 bases from V and 8 bases from J, the junction contained 3 bases not matched to a gene. CDR1 is SGHTA, CDR2 FQGTGA, per germline. This CDR3 contains 13 residues. The CDR3 bases are TGTGCCAGCAGCCCCCAGGGGGATTCACCCCTCCACTTT. Its protein product is CASSPQGDSPLHF.

There are many counts of this clonotype. CDR3 in amino acids: CSVEGRQGNTEAFF. The CDR3 DNA sequence: TGCAGCGTTGAAGGGCGACAGGGGAACACTGAAGCTTTCTTT. The chain uses TRBV29-1 and TRBJ1-1; 7 positions agree with TRBD1. Germline V gives CDR1 SQVTM, CDR2 ANQGSEA. J lost 1 base, V lost 1 base, and 3 bases had no gene match. The CDR3 consists of 14 residues.

This clonotype was seen repeatedly, ten times or more. The chain carries TRBV7-9 and TRBJ1-5; D not resolved. Trimming took off 5 bases at V and 9 bases at J, with 11 bases between the two ends. This CDR3 has 12 residues. The germline V gene has CDR1 SEHNR and CDR2 FQNEAQ (reference sequence). CDR3 bases: TGTGCCAGCAGCCCAATGGGTGGGCCCCAGCATTTT. Amino acid sequence: CASSPMGGPQHF.

V usage is TRBV18 and J usage is TRBJ1-1, with D uncertain. CDR3 length: 15 amino acids. V lost 0 bases and J lost 2, with 10 bases in between. Germline assignment: CDR1 KGHSH and CDR2 LQKENI. In DNA, the CDR3 is TGTGCCAGCTCACCACCGGAACGGGGAAACACTGAAGCTTTCTTT. Residues: CASSPPERGNTEAFF.

V gene TRBV7-9 combines with J gene TRBJ1-4; D is ambiguous. This CDR3 is built from 15 residues. CDR1 SEHNR and CDR2 FQNEAQ come from the germline V gene (reference sequence). Trimming removed 4 bases at V and 8 bases at J, with 17 bases between. The DNA of the CDR3 is TGTGCCAGCAGCTCGGGGTTTCTCCTGCGGGAAAAACTGTTTTTT. Its protein product is CASSSGFLLREKLFF.

This clonotype was seen ten or more times. This sequence joins TRBV7-2 and TRBJ2-7; D perhaps matches TRBD2 (6 bases). CDR1 and CDR2 from the germline V gene are SGHTA and FQGNSA. V was shortened by 5 bases and J by 0 bases, with 20 bases between the two germline ends. The CDR3 runs 17 residues. The chain's CDR3 is CASSLVPTSPSSYEQYF. The CDR3 DNA is TGTGCCAGCAGCCTCGTACCTACTAGCCCCAGCTCCTACGAGCAGTACTTC.

Ten or more counts support this clonotype. The rearrangement joins TRBV20-1 to TRBJ1-1; tentative D call: TRBD1 (6 bases). The CDR3 has 11 residues. The germline V gene encodes CDR1 DFQATT and CDR2 SNEGSKA (reference sequence). The V end was cut by 5 bases, the J end by 11 bases, with 15 bases between. The CDR3 spells CSAGGHAMAFF. CDR3 DNA sequence: TGCAGTGCTGGGGGGCACGCTATGGCTTTCTTT.

This clonotype was counted many times. The gene calls are TRBV20-1 and TRBJ1-4, with 12 bases that match TRBD1. The CDR3 length is 16 residues. CDR1 is DFQATT, CDR2 SNEGSKA, per germline (reference sequence). The V and J ends lost 5 bases and 7 bases, in that order; junction bases with no gene match: 11. The chain's CDR3 is CSAVRDRGRVLEKLFF. The CDR3 DNA reads TGCAGTGCTGTCCGGGACAGGGGGCGCGTCCTTGAAAAACTGTTTTTT.

The table lists this clonotype with many counts. The chain has TRBV5-1 and TRBJ1-4; 10 bases are a match to TRBD1. The germline V gene encodes CDR1 SGHRS and CDR2 YFSETQ. Losses at the gene ends were 0 bases for V and 5 bases for J; bases not matched to a gene: 1. This CDR3 comprises 15 residues. CDR3 bases: TGCGCCAGCAGCTTGGCGGGACAGGGGAATGAAAAACTGTTTTTT. Amino acid sequence: CASSLAGQGNEKLFF.

At least ten counts were recorded for this clonotype. The rearrangement uses TRBV5-1 and TRBJ2-7; the match to TRBD1 covers 7 bases. The germline CDR1 and CDR2 sequences are SGHRS and YFSETQ. The CDR3 has 14 amino acids. J lost 4 bases, V lost 4 bases, and 8 bases had no gene match. CDR3 loop: CASSPTGPNYEQYF. The CDR3 DNA follows: TGCGCCAGCAGCCCGACAGGGCCCAATTACGAGCAGTACTTC.

Turning to this clonotype: This may be a read error, as it is one base from a much larger clone. This rearrangement joins TRBV28 to TRBJ2-7; 8 positions agree with TRBD2. The CDR3 contains 15 residues. The junction had 18 bases not matched to a gene; V was cut back by 10 bases and J by 7 bases. Germline CDR1 and CDR2: MDHEN and SYDVKM. The DNA for the CDR3 is TGTGCCACGTTAGGCAATAGCGGGACGCCGGGGGAGCAGTACTTC. As protein: CATLGNSGTPGEQYF.

This clonotype was observed a handful of times. This chain joins TRBV27 and TRBJ2-1, with 11 positions matching TRBD2. The CDR3 is 14 residues long. Germline V gives CDR1 MNHEY, CDR2 SMNVEV (reference sequence). The V and J ends lost 7 bases and 5 bases, in that order; junction bases with no gene match: 4. The CDR3 sequence is CASTLTSGDNEQFF. Written as DNA, the CDR3 is TGTGCCAGCACCTTGACTAGCGGGGACAATGAGCAGTTCTTC.

V gene TRBV6-1 combines with J gene TRBJ2-7, with 8 bases lining up with TRBD2. This CDR3 comprises 14 residues. CDR1 and CDR2 from the germline V gene are MNHNS and SASEGT. J gave up 2 bases and V 7 bases, and 7 bases lay outside the gene matches. The CDR3, as DNA: TGTGCCAGCACGCCAGCGGGGGCCCCCTACGAGCAGTACTTC. It yields the protein CASTPAGAPYEQYF.

The rearrangement joins TRBV9 to TRBJ2-7; D perhaps matches TRBD2 (6 bases). The germline CDR1 and CDR2 sequences are SGDLS and YYNGEE. The ends were cut back, 5 bases at V and 5 bases at J, with 11 bases in the middle. The CDR3 totals 12 residues. This CDR3 is CASSAGWDEQYF. The CDR3 coding sequence is TGTGCCAGCAGTGCGGGGTGGGACGAGCAGTACTTC.